What follows is one T cell receptor (beta chain) and its context. What it binds is unknown. TCR beta CDR3 regions were amplified from RNA. The HTBI primer set drove a first-round RT-PCR of the TCR CDR3. One entry per CDR3 protein results from TCRdb running MiXCR on the multiplex PCR reads. The repertoire holds more than 550,000 distinct CDR3 sequences, with 15% to 20% as singletons. There are 16 residues in the CDR3. Germline V gene data show CDR1 as LNHNV and CDR2 as YYDKDF (reference sequence). V lost 5 bases and J 7 bases, leaving 21 bases between the germline ends. The source of the sample is a study of T cells in Graves' hyperthyroidism and ophthalmopathy. Study-wide findings and caveats: Classification by a 13 V-J model distinguished ophthalmopathy from stable hyperthyroidism. A median 6.5 months before onset, the model predicted ophthalmopathy.

The genes are TRBV15 and TRBJ2-4, with TRBD1 as a possible D gene (6 bases). The sequenced sample consisted of blood. This TCR derives from a man in his fifties or sixties with Graves' hyperthyroidism. The CDR3 sequence: CATSFPSGTPGNIQYF. CDR3 DNA: TGTGCCACCAGCTTTCCTTCCGGGACACCTGGGAACATTCAGTACTTC.